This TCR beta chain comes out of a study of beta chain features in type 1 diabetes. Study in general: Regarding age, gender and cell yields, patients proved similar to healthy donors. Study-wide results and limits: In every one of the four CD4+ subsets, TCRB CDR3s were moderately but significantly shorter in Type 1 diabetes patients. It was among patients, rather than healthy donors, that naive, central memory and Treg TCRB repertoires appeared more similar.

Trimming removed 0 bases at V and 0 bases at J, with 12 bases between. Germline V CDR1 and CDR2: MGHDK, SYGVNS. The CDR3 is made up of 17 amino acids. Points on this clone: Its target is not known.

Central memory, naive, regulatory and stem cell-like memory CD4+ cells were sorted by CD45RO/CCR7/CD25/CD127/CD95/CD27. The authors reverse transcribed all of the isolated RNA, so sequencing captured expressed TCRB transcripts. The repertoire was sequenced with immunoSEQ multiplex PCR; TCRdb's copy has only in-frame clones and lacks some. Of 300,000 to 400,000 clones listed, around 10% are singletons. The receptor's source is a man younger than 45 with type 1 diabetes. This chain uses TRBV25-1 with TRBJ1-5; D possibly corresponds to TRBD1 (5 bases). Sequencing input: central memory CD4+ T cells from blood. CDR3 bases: TGTGCCAGCAGTGAATATGAGACAGTCCATAGCAATCAGCCCCAGCATTTT. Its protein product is CASSEYETVHSNQPQHF.